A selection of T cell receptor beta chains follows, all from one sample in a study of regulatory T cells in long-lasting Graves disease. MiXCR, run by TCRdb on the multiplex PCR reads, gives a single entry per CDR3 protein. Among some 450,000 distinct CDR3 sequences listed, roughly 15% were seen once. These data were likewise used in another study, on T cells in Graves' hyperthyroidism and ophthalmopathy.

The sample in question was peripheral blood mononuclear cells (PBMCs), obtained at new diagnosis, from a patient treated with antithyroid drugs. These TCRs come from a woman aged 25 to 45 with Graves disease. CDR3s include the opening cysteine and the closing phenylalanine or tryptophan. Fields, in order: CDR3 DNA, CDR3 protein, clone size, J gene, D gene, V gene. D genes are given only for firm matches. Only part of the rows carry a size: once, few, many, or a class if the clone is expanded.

cdr3_nt: TGTGCCAGCAGCCAACGTCCTAGCGGCCCGGAGCAGTTCTTC
cdr3_aa: CASSQRPSGPEQFF
clone_size: few
j_call: TRBJ2-1
d_call: TRBD2
v_call: TRBV3-1

cdr3_nt: TGTGCCAGCAGTCGAGCGGGAGGGCCGCACGAGCAGTACTTC
cdr3_aa: CASSRAGGPHEQYF
clone_size: .
j_call: TRBJ2-7
d_call: TRBD2
v_call: TRBV6-1

cdr3_nt: TGCAGTGCTAGGGAATGGAGCTCCTACGAGCAGTACTTC
cdr3_aa: CSAREWSSYEQYF
clone_size: many
j_call: TRBJ2-7
d_call: .
v_call: TRBV20-1

cdr3_nt: TGTGCCAGCAGTTTAGCGACGAATTACGAGCAGTACTTC
cdr3_aa: CASSLATNYEQYF
clone_size: many
j_call: TRBJ2-7
d_call: .
v_call: TRBV12-3/TRBV12-4

cdr3_nt: TGTGCCAGCAGCCAAGTGATGGGGGGAAACACCATATATTTT
cdr3_aa: CASSQVMGGNTIYF
clone_size: many
j_call: TRBJ1-3
d_call: .
v_call: TRBV3-1

cdr3_nt: TGTGCCAGCAGTCCGACAGGGGTGGGCGATGGCTACACCTTC
cdr3_aa: CASSPTGVGDGYTF
clone_size: many
j_call: TRBJ1-2
d_call: TRBD1
v_call: TRBV12-3/TRBV12-4

cdr3_nt: TGTGCCTGGAGGGCCTACTACACCGGGGAGCTGTTTTTT
cdr3_aa: CAWRAYYTGELFF
clone_size: many
j_call: TRBJ2-2
d_call: .
v_call: TRBV30

cdr3_nt: TGTGCCAGCAGCGTAGTCAGCTCCTACAATGAGCAGTTCTTC
cdr3_aa: CASSVVSSYNEQFF
clone_size: .
j_call: TRBJ2-1
d_call: .
v_call: TRBV9

cdr3_nt: TGTGCCAGCAGCTTACCAGTTTACTATGGCTACACCTTC
cdr3_aa: CASSLPVYYGYTF
clone_size: few
j_call: TRBJ1-2
d_call: .
v_call: TRBV7-9

cdr3_nt: TGTGCCAGCAGCAGATCTCCGGGACTGGAAGAACAGGGCACAGATACGCAGTATTTT
cdr3_aa: CASSRSPGLEEQGTDTQYF
clone_size: many
j_call: TRBJ2-3
d_call: .
v_call: TRBV11-2

cdr3_nt: TGTGCCAGCAGCTCCCTAGATAGCGGGGCTAACTATGGCTACACCTTC
cdr3_aa: CASSSLDSGANYGYTF
clone_size: many
j_call: TRBJ1-2
d_call: .
v_call: TRBV28

cdr3_nt: TGCGCCAGCAGCTTGGCGGGGGGTGCGAACACTGAAGCTTTCTTT
cdr3_aa: CASSLAGGANTEAFF
clone_size: many
j_call: TRBJ1-1
d_call: .
v_call: TRBV5-1

cdr3_nt: TGTGCCAGTATCCAGACTAGCGGGAGCGATGAGCAGTTCTTC
cdr3_aa: CASIQTSGSDEQFF
clone_size: .
j_call: TRBJ2-1
d_call: TRBD2
v_call: TRBV19

cdr3_nt: TGTGCCAGCAGTACACGGACAGGGGGGTCTGAAGCTTTCTTT
cdr3_aa: CASSTRTGGSEAFF
clone_size: .
j_call: TRBJ1-1
d_call: TRBD1
v_call: TRBV27

cdr3_nt: TGCAGTGCTAGCCCCTCCGGGACGGGAGCCGGGGAGGGGCAGTTCTTC
cdr3_aa: CSASPSGTGAGEGQFF
clone_size: many
j_call: TRBJ2-1
d_call: TRBD2
v_call: TRBV20-1

cdr3_nt: TGTGCCAGCAGCTCGGGGGTCGGCCAGCCCCAGCATTTT
cdr3_aa: CASSSGVGQPQHF
clone_size: .
j_call: TRBJ1-5
d_call: .
v_call: TRBV14

cdr3_nt: TGTGCCTGGAGTGAGGGACAGGGTATGGATGAGCAGTTCTTC
cdr3_aa: CAWSEGQGMDEQFF
clone_size: many
j_call: TRBJ2-1
d_call: TRBD1
v_call: TRBV30

cdr3_nt: TGTGCCAGTAGTCTCGGACGCCCGTCCTACGAGCAGTACTTC
cdr3_aa: CASSLGRPSYEQYF
clone_size: few
j_call: TRBJ2-7
d_call: .
v_call: TRBV19

cdr3_nt: TGTGCCAGCGGACTTCCGGGACAGCACACCTACGAGCAGTACTTC
cdr3_aa: CASGLPGQHTYEQYF
clone_size: many
j_call: TRBJ2-7
d_call: TRBD1
v_call: TRBV7-3

cdr3_nt: TGCAGCGTTGAGGACAGGGTAACCAACTCTGGGGCCAACGTCCTGACTTTC
cdr3_aa: CSVEDRVTNSGANVLTF
clone_size: .
j_call: TRBJ2-6
d_call: TRBD1
v_call: TRBV29-1

cdr3_nt: TGCAGTGCTAGAGTTTTTAGGCGCAGGTCAGATACGCAGTATTTT
cdr3_aa: CSARVFRRRSDTQYF
clone_size: many
j_call: TRBJ2-3
d_call: .
v_call: TRBV20-1

cdr3_nt: TGTGCCAGCATAGGAGTCCCCTCCTACGAGCAGTACTTC
cdr3_aa: CASIGVPSYEQYF
clone_size: few
j_call: TRBJ2-7
d_call: .
v_call: TRBV5-5

cdr3_nt: TGTGCCAGCAGCTTAGCACGGATAAATTACGAGCAGTACTTC
cdr3_aa: CASSLARINYEQYF
clone_size: .
j_call: TRBJ2-7
d_call: .
v_call: TRBV11-1

cdr3_nt: TGCGCCAGCAGTGAGTCAAGAATAGCGGGAGGCGAGCAGTACTTC
cdr3_aa: CASSESRIAGGEQYF
clone_size: many
j_call: TRBJ2-7
d_call: TRBD2
v_call: TRBV10-1

cdr3_nt: TGTGCCAGCAGCCCCCGTCCCCCCGGCGGCACCTCTGGGGCCAACGTCCTGACTTTC
cdr3_aa: CASSPRPPGGTSGANVLTF
clone_size: .
j_call: TRBJ2-6
d_call: .
v_call: TRBV7-2

cdr3_nt: TGTGCCAGCAGTCCGTCTAGCGGGAGTTCCAAAAACATTCAGTACTTC
cdr3_aa: CASSPSSGSSKNIQYF
clone_size: .
j_call: TRBJ2-4
d_call: TRBD2
v_call: TRBV28

cdr3_nt: TGTGCCTGGACCCGAGGGGGCGAGCAGTACTTC
cdr3_aa: CAWTRGGEQYF
clone_size: many
j_call: TRBJ2-7
d_call: .
v_call: TRBV30

cdr3_nt: TGCAGTGCTTCTCCCGAGCAGTACTTC
cdr3_aa: CSASPEQYF
clone_size: many
j_call: TRBJ2-7
d_call: .
v_call: TRBV20-1

cdr3_nt: TGCAGCGTCCCGGAGGGGGCAGGGACTGAAGCTTTCTTT
cdr3_aa: CSVPEGAGTEAFF
clone_size: many
j_call: TRBJ1-1
d_call: TRBD1
v_call: TRBV29-1

cdr3_nt: TGCGCCAGCAGCCAAGGGGTTATGCAGCCCCAGCATTTT
cdr3_aa: CASSQGVMQPQHF
clone_size: many
j_call: TRBJ1-5
d_call: .
v_call: TRBV4-3

cdr3_nt: TGCAGCGCCGGCGGGGAGGGTATTAAAGAGACCCAGTACTTC
cdr3_aa: CSAGGEGIKETQYF
clone_size: many
j_call: TRBJ2-5
d_call: TRBD2
v_call: TRBV29-1

cdr3_nt: TGTGCCAGCAGTTCGCGGGTGGGACCGATTAGCAATCAGCCCCAGCATTTT
cdr3_aa: CASSSRVGPISNQPQHF
clone_size: .
j_call: TRBJ1-5
d_call: .
v_call: TRBV6-5

cdr3_nt: TGTGCCAGCAGCTTGGGCTACCCAGAGCAGTTCTTC
cdr3_aa: CASSLGYPEQFF
clone_size: .
j_call: TRBJ2-1
d_call: .
v_call: TRBV7-8

cdr3_nt: TGTGCCAGCAGTCGACTAGCGGGAGGATCCCCTCGTTACAATGAGCAGTTCTTC
cdr3_aa: CASSRLAGGSPRYNEQFF
clone_size: .
j_call: TRBJ2-1
d_call: TRBD2
v_call: TRBV6-2/TRBV6-3

cdr3_nt: TGTGCCAGCAGCCCGGGGGACAGGGGAAACACCATATATTTT
cdr3_aa: CASSPGDRGNTIYF
clone_size: .
j_call: TRBJ1-3
d_call: TRBD1
v_call: TRBV7-2

cdr3_nt: TGTGCCAGCTCTGATGGTAGCGGAAGCACAGATACGCAGTATTTT
cdr3_aa: CASSDGSGSTDTQYF
clone_size: many
j_call: TRBJ2-3
d_call: .
v_call: TRBV18

cdr3_nt: TGTGCCAGCAGTTTACGGCCTCTAAATAATTCACCCCTCCACTTT
cdr3_aa: CASSLRPLNNSPLHF
clone_size: few
j_call: TRBJ1-6
d_call: .
v_call: TRBV28

cdr3_nt: TGTGCCACCCTCGAGGAGGGAAGGGATGAAAAACTGTTTTTT
cdr3_aa: CATLEEGRDEKLFF
clone_size: .
j_call: TRBJ1-4
d_call: .
v_call: TRBV10-3

cdr3_nt: TGTGCCAGCAGCCCGACGGCGTTCGTCACCGGGGAGCTGTTTTTT
cdr3_aa: CASSPTAFVTGELFF
clone_size: .
j_call: TRBJ2-2
d_call: .
v_call: TRBV6-2/TRBV6-3

cdr3_nt: TGTGCCAGCAGCGTCCCACAGGGGTTCTACGAGCAGTACTTC
cdr3_aa: CASSVPQGFYEQYF
clone_size: many
j_call: TRBJ2-7
d_call: TRBD1
v_call: TRBV5-8